This T cell receptor beta chain was profiled in a study of cytomegalovirus exposure and HLA in healthy donors. This CDR3 is 18 amino acids long. J gave up 1 base and V 2 bases, and 13 bases lay outside the gene matches. Germline V gene data show CDR1 as SGHTS and CDR2 as YDEGEE. Primers included in the PCR were 60 Vbeta and 13 Jbeta primers. Only in-frame clones appear in the TCRdb table, and some are missing; sequencing was by immunoSEQ multiplex PCR. The repertoire holds 200,000 to 250,000 clones, with 80% to 90% as singletons. Specimen: PBMCs. The rearrangement joins TRBV5-8 to TRBJ2-5, with TRBD2 matching 8 bases. The origin of this receptor is a woman between 18 and 30 years old in good health and CMV-seronegative. CDR3 loop: CASSLRAGGWEGQETQYF. The CDR3 bases are TGTGCCAGCAGCTTAAGGGCGGGAGGCTGGGAAGGCCAAGAGACCCAGTACTTC.